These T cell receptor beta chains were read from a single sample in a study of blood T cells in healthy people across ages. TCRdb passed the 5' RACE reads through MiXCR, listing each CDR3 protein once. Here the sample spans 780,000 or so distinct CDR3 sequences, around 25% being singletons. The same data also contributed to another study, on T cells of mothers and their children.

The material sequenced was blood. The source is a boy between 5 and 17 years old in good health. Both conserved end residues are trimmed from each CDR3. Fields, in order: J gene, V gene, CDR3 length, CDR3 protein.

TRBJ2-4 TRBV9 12 ASSVDRLTNIQY
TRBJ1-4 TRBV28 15 ASSLIGAAVDYEKLF
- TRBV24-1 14 ATSDPGTIRNPPQF
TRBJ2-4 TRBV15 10 ATSQTKNIQY
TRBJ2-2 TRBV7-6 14 ASSSRTSGGTGELF
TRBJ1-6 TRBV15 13 ATSSPGQNLQALH
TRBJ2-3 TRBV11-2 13 ASGFSGTYTDTQY
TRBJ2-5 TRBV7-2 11 ASSLVSGETQY
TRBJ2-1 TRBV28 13 ASSPGQAYYNEQF
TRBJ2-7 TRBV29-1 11 SVEAGQGYEQY
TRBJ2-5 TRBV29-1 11 SAKRGVEETQY
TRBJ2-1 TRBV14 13 ASSPLAGKDGEQF
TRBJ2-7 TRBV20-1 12 SADKREWSYEQY
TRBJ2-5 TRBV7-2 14 ASSLRTSGTAGTQY
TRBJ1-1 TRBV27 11 ASSLAAAGVAF
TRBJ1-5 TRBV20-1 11 SASTGLNQPQH
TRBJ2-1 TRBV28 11 ASSFVGPNEQF
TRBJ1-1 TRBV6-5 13 ASSPGQGGFTEAF
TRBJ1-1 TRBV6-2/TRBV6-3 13 ASTGRGTKNTEAF
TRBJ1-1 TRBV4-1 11 ASSQGSWTEAF
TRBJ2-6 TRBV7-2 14 ASSSGGQLGANVLT
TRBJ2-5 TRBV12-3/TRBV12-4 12 ASSEPGQQETQY